This TCR beta chain was captured in a study of T-cell memory formation after mild COVID-19. TCRalpha and TCRbeta libraries used 5'RACE with constant-segment primers and UMIs. TCRdb passed the 5' RACE reads through MiXCR, listing each CDR3 protein once. This sample has roughly 250,000 distinct CDR3 sequences, with about 17% found just once. Sequencing was performed on PBMCs or a T cell subset sorted from them (not recorded which). This TCR derives from a man younger than 35 who had mild COVID-19 (a few samples of this study predate the infection). Cell type and time point are not known.

CDR3: CASSLYSANTGELFF. DNA for the CDR3: TGTGCCAGCAGTTTGTACAGCGCGAACACCGGGGAGCTGTTTTTT. This rearrangement joins TRBV12-3 or TRBV12-4 to TRBJ2-2, with D unclear. V lost 3 bases and J 0 bases, leaving 8 bases between the germline ends. This CDR3 comprises 15 residues.